The subject of this entry is one TCR beta chain. As yet, its antigen is unknown. These data come from a study of cytomegalovirus exposure and HLA in healthy donors. Researchers ran the PCR with 60 Vbeta and 13 Jbeta primers. Only in-frame clones appear in the TCRdb table, and some are missing; sequencing was by immunoSEQ multiplex PCR. The data show about 140,000 clones, roughly 73% seen once. Findings and caveats of the study: A later analysis found that most CMV-associated TCR beta chains appeared HLA-restricted. Rarity marked most TCR sequences, yet some public TCRs occurred in many donors.

This CDR3 spans 15 amino acids. V shed 10 bases, J shed 8 bases, and the junction held 13 bases outside the gene matches. In germline, CDR1 is MDHEN, CDR2 SYDVKM. The J gene is TRBJ2-1, the V gene TRBV28; 11 nucleotides agree with TRBD2. The sequence derives from a human donor in good health. Sequencing was done on a sample of PBMCs. CDR3 loop: CATDRLAGPGDEQFF. CDR3 in DNA: TGTGCCACCGATAGACTAGCGGGGCCCGGGGATGAGCAGTTCTTC.